This is a list of T cell receptor beta chains from one sample in a study of T cell responses to AZD1222 COVID-19 vaccine. Using immunoSEQ multiplex PCR, the repertoire was profiled, and TCRdb retains in-frame clones only, with some absent. Seen here are more than 95,000 clones, roughly 91% observed once, and the top ten hold 35% to 50%. Specimen: peripheral blood, collected on day 0 of AZD1222 vaccination. Receptors originate from an adult in good health. Both conserved end residues are part of each CDR3. Each record gives: D gene, V gene, J gene, clone size, CDR3 DNA, CDR3 protein. D genes are given only for firm matches. Not every row has a clone size; where given, it reads once, few, many or a size class.

d_call: TRBD2
v_call: TRBV9
j_call: TRBJ2-7
clone_size: -
cdr3_nt: TGTGCCAGCAGCGTAGCTGATAATAGCGGGAGTTACGAGCAGTACTTC
cdr3_aa: CASSVADNSGSYEQYF

d_call: -
v_call: TRBV5-5
j_call: TRBJ2-7
clone_size: -
cdr3_nt: TGTGCCAGCAGCTTGGGACCGAGCTTCTACGAGCAGTACTTC
cdr3_aa: CASSLGPSFYEQYF

d_call: -
v_call: TRBV12-3/TRBV12-4
j_call: TRBJ2-1
clone_size: -
cdr3_nt: TGTGCCAGCAGTTTGGGACCGACTCAGCTCTTC
cdr3_aa: CASSLGPTQLF

d_call: TRBD2
v_call: TRBV14
j_call: TRBJ2-1
clone_size: -
cdr3_nt: TGTGCCAGCAGCCAGAGGACTAGCGGGAGAGAGCAGTTCTTC
cdr3_aa: CASSQRTSGREQFF

d_call: -
v_call: TRBV3-1/TRBV3-2
j_call: TRBJ2-3
clone_size: -
cdr3_nt: TGTGCCAGCAGCCCCAAAACCGTCCTACCTCCAGATACGCAGTATTTT
cdr3_aa: CASSPKTVLPPDTQYF

d_call: -
v_call: TRBV24-1
j_call: TRBJ2-1
clone_size: -
cdr3_nt: TGTGCCACCAGTGATACCGGACTATACAATGAGCAGTTCTTC
cdr3_aa: CATSDTGLYNEQFF

d_call: -
v_call: TRBV12-3/TRBV12-4
j_call: TRBJ1-5
clone_size: -
cdr3_nt: TGTGCCAGCAGTTTAGGGGCGGCTCAGCCCCAGCATTTT
cdr3_aa: CASSLGAAQPQHF

d_call: TRBD2
v_call: TRBV19
j_call: TRBJ2-1
clone_size: -
cdr3_nt: TGTGCCAGTAGTATTCCCGGGACTAAGGGGAATGAGCAGTTCTTC
cdr3_aa: CASSIPGTKGNEQFF

d_call: -
v_call: TRBV21-1
j_call: TRBJ2-7
clone_size: -
cdr3_nt: TGTGCCAGCAGCTCACGGCCCCCCGTCGTGGGTGTCTGGGCATACGAGCAGTACTTC
cdr3_aa: CASSSRPPVVGVWAYEQYF

d_call: -
v_call: TRBV6-5
j_call: TRBJ1-4
clone_size: few
cdr3_nt: TGTGCCAGCAGAGGGTGGGGTGAAAAACTGTTTTTT
cdr3_aa: CASRGWGEKLFF

d_call: TRBD1
v_call: TRBV18
j_call: TRBJ1-2
clone_size: -
cdr3_nt: TGTGCCAGCTCAAAGGACAGGGGCCCTCCTAACTATGGCTACACCTTC
cdr3_aa: CASSKDRGPPNYGYTF

d_call: -
v_call: TRBV13
j_call: TRBJ2-3
clone_size: -
cdr3_nt: TGTGCCAGCAGCTTTTCCGGAGCTACAGATACGCAGTATTTT
cdr3_aa: CASSFSGATDTQYF

d_call: -
v_call: TRBV2
j_call: TRBJ1-5
clone_size: -
cdr3_nt: TGTGCCAGCCTCCGGGACGGCAATCAGCCCCAGCATTTT
cdr3_aa: CASLRDGNQPQHF

d_call: TRBD2
v_call: TRBV7-2
j_call: TRBJ2-7
clone_size: -
cdr3_nt: TGTGCCAGCAGCTTGTCTAGCGGGAGGGCCGGCGACGAGCAGTACTTC
cdr3_aa: CASSLSSGRAGDEQYF

d_call: -
v_call: TRBV9
j_call: TRBJ1-1
clone_size: -
cdr3_nt: TGTGCCAGCAGCGTAGATGAAACTGAAGCTTTCTTT
cdr3_aa: CASSVDETEAFF

d_call: -
v_call: TRBV21-1
j_call: TRBJ1-5
clone_size: -
cdr3_nt: TGTGCCAGCAGCAAAAAGGTACAGGTGATAGGGGATCAGCCCCAGCATTTT
cdr3_aa: CASSKKVQVIGDQPQHF

d_call: -
v_call: TRBV7-9
j_call: TRBJ2-7
clone_size: -
cdr3_nt: TGTGCCAGCAGCTCACCCCGGGATGAAGAAGACTACGAGCAGTACTTC
cdr3_aa: CASSSPRDEEDYEQYF

d_call: -
v_call: TRBV20-1
j_call: TRBJ2-1
clone_size: -
cdr3_nt: TGCAGTGCTAGCGTTAGTAATGAGCAGTTCTTC
cdr3_aa: CSASVSNEQFF

d_call: -
v_call: TRBV10-3
j_call: TRBJ1-5
clone_size: -
cdr3_nt: TGTGCCATCAGTGAGGGGCAGGGTGGTCAGCCCCAGCATTTT
cdr3_aa: CAISEGQGGQPQHF

d_call: -
v_call: TRBV28
j_call: TRBJ1-1
clone_size: -
cdr3_nt: TGTGCCAGCAGTTTAACGGGCCATCTATTAATGAACACTGAAGCTTTCTTT
cdr3_aa: CASSLTGHLLMNTEAFF

d_call: -
v_call: TRBV19
j_call: TRBJ1-3
clone_size: -
cdr3_nt: TGTGCCAGTAGTATTGGGAACTCTGGAAACACCATATATTTT
cdr3_aa: CASSIGNSGNTIYF

d_call: TRBD1
v_call: TRBV19
j_call: TRBJ2-5
clone_size: -
cdr3_nt: TGTGCCAGTAATGGCAGGGGGCAACAAGAGACCCAGTACTTC
cdr3_aa: CASNGRGQQETQYF

d_call: TRBD2
v_call: TRBV28
j_call: TRBJ2-1
clone_size: -
cdr3_nt: TGTGCCAGCAGTTTTGGAGGGAGGGCCTCTAATGAGCAGTTCTTC
cdr3_aa: CASSFGGRASNEQFF

d_call: -
v_call: TRBV23-1
j_call: TRBJ1-2
clone_size: -
cdr3_nt: TGCGCCAGCAGTCACCGGGCCCTGGGCTATGGCTACACCTTC
cdr3_aa: CASSHRALGYGYTF

d_call: -
v_call: TRBV7-9
j_call: TRBJ2-2
clone_size: -
cdr3_nt: TGTGCCAGCAGCCCCCACACAGGGGAGCTGTTTTTT
cdr3_aa: CASSPHTGELFF

d_call: TRBD1
v_call: TRBV7-6
j_call: TRBJ1-3
clone_size: -
cdr3_nt: TGTGCCAGCAGCTACCGGGACAGAAGCCAAATCGACTCTGGAAACACCATATATTTT
cdr3_aa: CASSYRDRSQIDSGNTIYF

d_call: TRBD1
v_call: TRBV5-4
j_call: TRBJ2-5
clone_size: -
cdr3_nt: TGTGCCAGCAGCTTGCGGGACAGAGTAAAAGAGACCCAGTACTTC
cdr3_aa: CASSLRDRVKETQYF

d_call: TRBD1
v_call: TRBV13
j_call: TRBJ2-1
clone_size: once
cdr3_nt: TGTGCCAGCAGCTTGAGGACAGGGGACGATGAGCAGTTCTTC
cdr3_aa: CASSLRTGDDEQFF

d_call: TRBD2
v_call: TRBV28
j_call: TRBJ2-7
clone_size: -
cdr3_nt: TGTGCCAGCAGCCAAGGGACTAGCGGGGCCTACGAGCAGTACTTC
cdr3_aa: CASSQGTSGAYEQYF

d_call: -
v_call: TRBV4-1
j_call: TRBJ1-5
clone_size: -
cdr3_nt: TGCGCCAGCAGCCACCCGGACAGCGATTATAGCAATCAGCCCCAGCATTTT
cdr3_aa: CASSHPDSDYSNQPQHF

d_call: TRBD1
v_call: TRBV10-3
j_call: TRBJ1-6
clone_size: -
cdr3_nt: TGTGCCATCAGTGCGGACAGGATTCGGTCACCCCTCCACTTT
cdr3_aa: CAISADRIRSPLHF

d_call: -
v_call: TRBV6-5
j_call: TRBJ1-2
clone_size: -
cdr3_nt: TGTGCCAGCAGTTCCTACACCATCTGGGGGGACTATGGCTACACCTTC
cdr3_aa: CASSSYTIWGDYGYTF

d_call: -
v_call: TRBV20-1
j_call: TRBJ1-3
clone_size: -
cdr3_nt: TGCAGTGCTAGGGCGGTAAACACCATATATTTT
cdr3_aa: CSARAVNTIYF

d_call: -
v_call: TRBV11-2
j_call: TRBJ2-7
clone_size: -
cdr3_nt: TGTGCCAGCAGCTTATCGCCCGGGTTTCTCCGGTACGAGCAGTACTTC
cdr3_aa: CASSLSPGFLRYEQYF

d_call: -
v_call: TRBV2
j_call: TRBJ2-1
clone_size: -
cdr3_nt: TGTGCCACCCCAATGCTGGCGGGATTCTCCTACAATGAGCAGTTCTTC
cdr3_aa: CATPMLAGFSYNEQFF

d_call: -
v_call: TRBV6-1
j_call: TRBJ1-5
clone_size: -
cdr3_nt: TGTGCCAGCAGTGAAGCACAGATTAGCAATCAGCCCCAGCATTTT
cdr3_aa: CASSEAQISNQPQHF

d_call: TRBD1
v_call: TRBV9
j_call: TRBJ1-1
clone_size: once
cdr3_nt: TGTGCCAGCAGCCCAGAGGCAGGGGGGTCCACTGAAGCTTTCTTT
cdr3_aa: CASSPEAGGSTEAFF

d_call: -
v_call: TRBV28
j_call: TRBJ2-7
clone_size: -
cdr3_nt: TGTGCCAGCAGTTTAAGAGGGAAGGCTCGGTACGAGCAGTACTTC
cdr3_aa: CASSLRGKARYEQYF

d_call: -
v_call: TRBV27
j_call: TRBJ2-7
clone_size: -
cdr3_nt: TGTGCCAGCAGTCCTGGGGGATACGAGCAGTACTTC
cdr3_aa: CASSPGGYEQYF

d_call: -
v_call: TRBV15
j_call: TRBJ1-5
clone_size: -
cdr3_nt: TGTGCCACCAGCAGAGACGGAACCCGGGATCAGCCCCAGCATTTT
cdr3_aa: CATSRDGTRDQPQHF

d_call: -
v_call: TRBV6-2/TRBV6-3
j_call: TRBJ1-5
clone_size: -
cdr3_nt: TGTGCCAGCAGTTGGGGACCCATAAGCAATCAGCCCCAGCATTTT
cdr3_aa: CASSWGPISNQPQHF

d_call: -
v_call: TRBV28
j_call: TRBJ2-1
clone_size: -
cdr3_nt: TGTGCCAGCAGTCCCTCGGACCTCCCATCGGACAATGAGCAGTTCTTC
cdr3_aa: CASSPSDLPSDNEQFF

d_call: TRBD1
v_call: TRBV7-9
j_call: TRBJ1-2
clone_size: -
cdr3_nt: TGTGCCAGCAGCTCACCAGGGGGCTACTATGGCTACACCTTC
cdr3_aa: CASSSPGGYYGYTF

d_call: TRBD2
v_call: TRBV2
j_call: TRBJ2-3
clone_size: -
cdr3_nt: TGTGCCAGCAGAGAGCGGGACCTAAGCACAGATACGCAGTATTTT
cdr3_aa: CASRERDLSTDTQYF

d_call: -
v_call: TRBV20-1
j_call: TRBJ2-7
clone_size: -
cdr3_nt: TGCAACGCGGACATCTACGAGCAGTACTTC
cdr3_aa: CNADIYEQYF

d_call: -
v_call: TRBV29-1
j_call: TRBJ2-5
clone_size: -
cdr3_nt: TGCAGCGGGTCAGTAATTCAAGAGACCCAGTACTTC
cdr3_aa: CSGSVIQETQYF

d_call: -
v_call: TRBV28
j_call: TRBJ2-1
clone_size: -
cdr3_nt: TGTGCCAGCAGTGTCCCCCTAGCGTCGGGGGCACAGGAGCAGTTCTTC
cdr3_aa: CASSVPLASGAQEQFF

d_call: -
v_call: TRBV7-2
j_call: TRBJ2-1
clone_size: -
cdr3_nt: TGTGCCAGCAGCTTAGGCCTGAGGCGGGATAAGGAGCAGTTCTTC
cdr3_aa: CASSLGLRRDKEQFF

d_call: -
v_call: TRBV18
j_call: TRBJ1-2
clone_size: -
cdr3_nt: TGTGCCAGCTCACCGTTACCGGAAGGGGCCGGCTATGGCTACACCTTC
cdr3_aa: CASSPLPEGAGYGYTF

d_call: TRBD2
v_call: TRBV27
j_call: TRBJ2-1
clone_size: -
cdr3_nt: TGTGCCAGCAGTTTTAGCGGGAGTATCTATGAGCAGTTCTTC
cdr3_aa: CASSFSGSIYEQFF

d_call: -
v_call: TRBV7-9
j_call: TRBJ2-5
clone_size: once
cdr3_nt: TGTGCCAGCAGCTTAGTGGGGTACCGGGGGACCCAGTACTTC
cdr3_aa: CASSLVGYRGTQYF